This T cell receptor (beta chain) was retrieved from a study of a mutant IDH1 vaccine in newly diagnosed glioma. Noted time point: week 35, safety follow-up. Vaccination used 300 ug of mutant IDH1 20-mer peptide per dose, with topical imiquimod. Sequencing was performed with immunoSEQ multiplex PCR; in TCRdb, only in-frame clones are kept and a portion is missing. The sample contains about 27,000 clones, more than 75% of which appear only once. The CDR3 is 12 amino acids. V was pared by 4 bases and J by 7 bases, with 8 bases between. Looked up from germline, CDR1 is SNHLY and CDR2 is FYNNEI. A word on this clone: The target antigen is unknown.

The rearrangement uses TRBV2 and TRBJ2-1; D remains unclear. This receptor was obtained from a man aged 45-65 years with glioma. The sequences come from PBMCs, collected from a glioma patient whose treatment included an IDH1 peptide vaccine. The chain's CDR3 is CASSVTWNEQFF. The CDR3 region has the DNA TGTGCCAGCAGTGTAACGTGGAATGAGCAGTTCTTC.